This T cell receptor beta chain was sequenced during a study of a mutant IDH1 vaccine in newly diagnosed glioma. Study in general: Treated patients, around 60% male and roughly 38% female, averaged about 42 years of age. Most patients had received both radiotherapy and temozolomide, the prior options being radiotherapy, temozolomide, or both. The week-35 safety follow-up was V12, and the week-47 study end was V13.

Generated by immunoSEQ multiplex PCR, the TCRdb table keeps only in-frame clones and is missing some. The sample holds tens of thousands of clones, around 90% seen once. V lost 6 bases and J 1 base, leaving 9 bases between the germline ends. The CDR3 sequence is 13 residues long. Germline CDR1 is SNHLY and CDR2 is FYNNEI. Remarks on this clone: Its antigen is still unknown.

Time point given: week 35, safety follow-up. Every single dose of the vaccine, 300 ug of mutant IDH1 20-mer peptide, came with topical imiquimod. Scheduled for weeks 1, 3, 5, 7, 11, 15, 19 and 23, eight vaccinations were given to patients. The gene calls are TRBV2 and TRBJ1-1; a weak D match, TRBD1 (6 bases). The sequencing here drew on PBMCs, taken from a glioma patient whose treatment included an IDH1 peptide vaccine. This sequence was found in a woman in her forties with glioma. The CDR3 loop is CASSLGQNTEAFF. CDR3 bases: TGTGCCAGCAGCCTGGGACAGAACACTGAAGCTTTCTTT. Looking up the rest from reference TRBV2 and TRBJ1-1 gives the full variable domain: EPEVTQTPSHQVTQMGQEVILRCVPISNHLYFYWYRQILGQKVEFLVSFYNNEISEKSEIFDDQFSVERPDGSNFTLKIRSTKLEDSAMYFCASSLGQNTEAFFGQGTRLTVV.